The text below deals with one T cell receptor (beta chain). The CDR3 has 14 amino acids. In germline, CDR1 is LNHDA, CDR2 SQIVND (reference sequence). V dropped 9 bases and J dropped 5; count of bases not matched to a gene: 7. TCRdb re-called the 5' RACE reads with MiXCR, one entry per CDR3 protein. The table has tens of thousands of distinct CDR3 sequences, 12% seen once. The sample originates from a study of early T cells in non-severe SARS-CoV-2 infection. The specimen was whole blood, collected at baseline. The chain uses TRBV19 and TRBJ2-5; TRBD1 aligns across 12 bases. The receptor's source is an adult who was a healthcare worker with PCR-confirmed SARS-CoV-2 infection or an uninfected control (not recorded which). The donor label of this sample is uncertain. CDR3 DNA sequence: TGTGCCAGCGCCGGGACAGGGGGCACGGAGACCCAGTACTTC. Its translation is CASAGTGGTETQYF.